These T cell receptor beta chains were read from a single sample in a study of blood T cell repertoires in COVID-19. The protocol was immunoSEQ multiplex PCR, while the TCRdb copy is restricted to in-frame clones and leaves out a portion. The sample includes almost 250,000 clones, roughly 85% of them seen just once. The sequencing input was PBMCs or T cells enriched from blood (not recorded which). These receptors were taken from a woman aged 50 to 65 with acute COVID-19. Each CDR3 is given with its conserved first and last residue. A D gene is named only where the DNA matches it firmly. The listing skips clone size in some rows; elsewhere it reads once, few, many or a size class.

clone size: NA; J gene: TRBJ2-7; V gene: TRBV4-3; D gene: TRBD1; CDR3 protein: CASSQWPGQGGYEQYF; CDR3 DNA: TGCGCCAGCAGCCAATGGCCGGGACAGGGGGGCTACGAGCAGTACTTC
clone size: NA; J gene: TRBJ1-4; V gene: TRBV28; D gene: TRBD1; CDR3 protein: CASNEGQGYEKLFF; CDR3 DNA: TGTGCCAGCAACGAGGGACAGGGGTATGAAAAACTGTTTTTT
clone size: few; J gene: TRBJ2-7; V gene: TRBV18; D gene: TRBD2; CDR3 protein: CASSPLLAGNSYEQYF; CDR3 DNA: TGTGCCAGCTCACCCCTTCTAGCGGGCAACTCCTACGAGCAGTACTTC
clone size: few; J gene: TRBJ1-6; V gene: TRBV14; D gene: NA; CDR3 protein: CASSQTGIGSPLHF; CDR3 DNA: TGTGCCAGCAGCCAAACCGGGATCGGGTCACCCCTCCACTTT
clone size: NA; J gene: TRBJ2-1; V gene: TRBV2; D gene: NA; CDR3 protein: CASSGTDGISEQFF; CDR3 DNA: TGTGCCAGCAGTGGGACAGATGGAATCAGTGAGCAGTTCTTC
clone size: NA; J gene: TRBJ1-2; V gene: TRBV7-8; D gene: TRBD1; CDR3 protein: CASSLRVVGGYNYGYTF; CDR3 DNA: TGTGCCAGCAGCTTAAGGGTGGTAGGGGGCTACAACTATGGCTACACCTTC
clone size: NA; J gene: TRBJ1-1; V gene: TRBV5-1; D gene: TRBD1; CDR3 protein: CASSPGDREAAEAFF; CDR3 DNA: TGCGCCAGCAGCCCTGGGGACAGGGAAGCAGCTGAAGCTTTCTTT
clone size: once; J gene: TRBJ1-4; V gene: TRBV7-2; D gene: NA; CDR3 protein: CASSLVGSGAVNEKLFF; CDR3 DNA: TGTGCCAGCAGCTTAGTAGGATCGGGAGCCGTAAATGAAAAACTGTTTTTT
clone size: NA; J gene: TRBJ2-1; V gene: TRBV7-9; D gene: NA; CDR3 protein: CAGGRRGHNEQFF; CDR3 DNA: TGTGCCGGCGGTAGGCGGGGGCACAATGAGCAGTTCTTC
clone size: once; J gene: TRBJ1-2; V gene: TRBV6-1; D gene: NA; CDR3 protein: CASSEGWRGKPLGYTF; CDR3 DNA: TGTGCCAGCAGTGAAGGTTGGAGGGGCAAACCCCTTGGCTACACCTTC
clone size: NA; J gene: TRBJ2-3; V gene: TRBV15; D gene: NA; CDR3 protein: CATSRDSAGHTDTQYF; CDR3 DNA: TGTGCCACCAGCAGAGATTCTGCGGGGCACACAGATACGCAGTATTTT
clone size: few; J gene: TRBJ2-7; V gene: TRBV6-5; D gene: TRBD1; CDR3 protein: CASSSTGGYEQYF; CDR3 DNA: TGTGCCAGCAGTTCTACAGGGGGGTACGAGCAGTACTTC
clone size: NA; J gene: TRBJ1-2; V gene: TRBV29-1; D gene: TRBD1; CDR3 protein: CSAPDRDRGLYGYTF; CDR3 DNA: TGCAGCGCGCCCGACCGGGACAGGGGGCTCTATGGCTACACCTTC
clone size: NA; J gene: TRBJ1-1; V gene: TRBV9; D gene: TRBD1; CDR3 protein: CASSVAGFGGGNTEAFF; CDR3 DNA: TGTGCCAGCAGCGTAGCAGGATTCGGAGGGGGCAACACTGAAGCTTTCTTT
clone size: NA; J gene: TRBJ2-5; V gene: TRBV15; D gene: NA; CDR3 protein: CATSRDIGGFEETQYF; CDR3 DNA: TGTGCCACCAGCAGAGATATTGGGGGGTTCGAAGAGACCCAGTACTTC
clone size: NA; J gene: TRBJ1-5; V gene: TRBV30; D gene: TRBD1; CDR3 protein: CAWSRQGFDSNQPQHF; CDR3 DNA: TGTGCCTGGAGTCGACAGGGCTTCGATAGCAATCAGCCCCAGCATTTT
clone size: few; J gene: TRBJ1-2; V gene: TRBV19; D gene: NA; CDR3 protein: CASREGPVYGYTF; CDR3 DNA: TGTGCCAGTAGGGAGGGGCCCGTCTATGGCTACACCTTC
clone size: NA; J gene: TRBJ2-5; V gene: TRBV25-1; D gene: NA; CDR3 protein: CASSESRSQETQYF; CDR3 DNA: TGTGCCAGCAGTGAAAGTAGATCCCAAGAGACCCAGTACTTC
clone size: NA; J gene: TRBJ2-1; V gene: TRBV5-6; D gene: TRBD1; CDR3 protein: CASSQSGTGGNEQFF; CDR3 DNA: TGTGCCAGCAGCCAATCCGGGACAGGGGGCAATGAGCAGTTCTTC
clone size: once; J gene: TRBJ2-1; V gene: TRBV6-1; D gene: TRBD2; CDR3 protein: CASSAGLAGTTRNEQFF; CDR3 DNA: TGTGCCAGCAGTGCGGGACTAGCGGGGACCACTAGGAATGAGCAGTTCTTC
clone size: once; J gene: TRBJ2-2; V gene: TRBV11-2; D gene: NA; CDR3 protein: CASSLRGIDTGELFF; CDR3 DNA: TGTGCCAGCAGCTTACGGGGAATTGACACCGGGGAGCTGTTTTTT
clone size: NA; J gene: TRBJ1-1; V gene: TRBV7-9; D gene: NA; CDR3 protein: CASMWGQMNTEAFF; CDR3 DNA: TGTGCCAGCATGTGGGGGCAAATGAACACTGAAGCTTTCTTT
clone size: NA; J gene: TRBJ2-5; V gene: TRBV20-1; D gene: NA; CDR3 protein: CSASQGQETQYF; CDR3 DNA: TGCAGTGCTAGTCAGGGTCAAGAGACCCAGTACTTC
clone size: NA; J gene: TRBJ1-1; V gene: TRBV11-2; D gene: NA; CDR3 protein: CASSLVRADTEAFF; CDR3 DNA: TGTGCCAGCAGCTTAGTCAGGGCCGACACTGAAGCTTTCTTT
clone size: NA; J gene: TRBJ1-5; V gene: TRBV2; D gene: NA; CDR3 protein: CASSREGGVNQPQHF; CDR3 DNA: TGTGCCAGCAGTCGGGAGGGGGGAGTCAATCAGCCCCAGCATTTT
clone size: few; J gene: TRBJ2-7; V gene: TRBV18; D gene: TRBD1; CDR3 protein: CASSPGTATLSYEQYF; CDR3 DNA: TGTGCCAGCTCACCGGGGACAGCCACCCTTTCCTACGAGCAGTACTTC
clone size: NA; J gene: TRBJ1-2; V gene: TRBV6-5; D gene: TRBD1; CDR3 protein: CASTDRGGYGYTF; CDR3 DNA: TGTGCCAGCACCGACAGGGGCGGGTATGGCTACACCTTC
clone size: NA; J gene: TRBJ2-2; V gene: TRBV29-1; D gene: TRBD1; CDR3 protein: CSVGTGGYTGELFF; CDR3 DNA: TGCAGCGTTGGCACAGGGGGCTACACCGGGGAGCTGTTTTTT